This T cell receptor beta chain emerged from a study of molecular identifiers for immune sequencing clone quantification. Findings of the study overall: Spiked Jurkat TCR RNA equivalent to one cell reportedly surfaced among roughly 1 million naive cells.

A word on this clonotype: Its specificity is unknown.

Sorted naive CD8 T cells, 20,000 to 1,000,000, were sequenced from 10%, 30% or 50% RNA. Naive CD8 T cells were picked out by sorting for CD8+CD4-CCR7+CD45RA+. Libraries of bulk TCR were made by previously described methods (with listed TCR primers). TCRdb fed the PCR reads into MiXCR, producing one record per CDR3 protein. The table shows some 590,000 distinct CDR3 sequences, with 25% occurring only once. J gave up 4 bases and V 0 bases, and 7 bases lay outside the gene matches. This CDR3 is built from 17 residues. CDR1 is LGHNA, CDR2 YSLEER, per germline. Input material: naive CD8+ T cells from blood, with Jurkat cell RNA spiked in. Subset of the sample: FACS-sorted CD8+CD4-CCR7+CD45RA+ naive T cells. The receptor comes from a human donor in good health. Some libraries in this study had Jurkat cell RNA spiked in. The V call is TRBV4-3, the J call TRBJ2-5; 11 bases align to TRBD2. Written as DNA, the CDR3 is TGCGCCAGCAGCCAAGACGTAGCGGGAGGGTCGTTAGAGACCCAGTACTTC. The encoded protein is CASSQDVAGGSLETQYF.